The sequence of this TCR beta chain was determined in a study of monozygotic twins with inflammatory bowel disease. Germline assignment: CDR1 LGHDT and CDR2 YNNKEL (reference sequence). The CDR3 is 15 amino acids. TCRdb re-called the 5' RACE reads and shows each CDR3 protein once, DNA omitted. Its table records roughly 300,000 distinct CDR3 sequences. The chain combines TRBV3-1 with TRBJ1-1. The sample was blood. The TCR originated in a human donor with ulcerative colitis or Crohn's disease, or a healthy co-twin of an affected twin (not recorded which). The CDR3 spells CASSSRPRRDTEAFF.